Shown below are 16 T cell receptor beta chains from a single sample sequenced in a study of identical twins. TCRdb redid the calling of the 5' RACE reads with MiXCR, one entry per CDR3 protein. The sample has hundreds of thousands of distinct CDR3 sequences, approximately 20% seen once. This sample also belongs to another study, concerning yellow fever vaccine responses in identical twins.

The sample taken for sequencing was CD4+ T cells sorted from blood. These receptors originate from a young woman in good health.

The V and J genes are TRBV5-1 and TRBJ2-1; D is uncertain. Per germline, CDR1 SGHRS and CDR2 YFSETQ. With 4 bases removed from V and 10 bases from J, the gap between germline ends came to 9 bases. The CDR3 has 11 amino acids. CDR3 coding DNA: TGCGCCAGCAGCCCCGCCCGGGAGCAGTTCTTC. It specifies CASSPAREQFF. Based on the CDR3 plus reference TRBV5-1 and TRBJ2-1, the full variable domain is KAGVTQTPRYLIKTRGQQVTLSCSPISGHRSVSWYQQTPGQGLQFLFEYFSETQRNKGNFPGRFSGRQFSNSRSEMNVSTLELGDSALYLCASSPAREQFFGPGTRLTVL.

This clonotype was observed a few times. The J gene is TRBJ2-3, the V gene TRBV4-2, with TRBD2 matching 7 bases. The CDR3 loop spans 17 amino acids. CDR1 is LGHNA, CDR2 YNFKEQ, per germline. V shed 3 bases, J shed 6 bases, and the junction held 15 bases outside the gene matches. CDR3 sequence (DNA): TGTGCCAGCAGCCAGCGGCTCTTTCGGGGGGTCTCTGATACGCAGTATTTT. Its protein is CASSQRLFRGVSDTQYF.

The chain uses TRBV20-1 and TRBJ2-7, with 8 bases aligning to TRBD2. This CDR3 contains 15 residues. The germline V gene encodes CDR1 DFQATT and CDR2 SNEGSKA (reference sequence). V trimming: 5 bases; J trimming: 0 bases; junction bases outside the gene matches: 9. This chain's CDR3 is CSAPFRGRSSYEQYF. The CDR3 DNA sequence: TGCAGTGCTCCTTTTCGCGGGAGGAGCTCCTACGAGCAGTACTTC.

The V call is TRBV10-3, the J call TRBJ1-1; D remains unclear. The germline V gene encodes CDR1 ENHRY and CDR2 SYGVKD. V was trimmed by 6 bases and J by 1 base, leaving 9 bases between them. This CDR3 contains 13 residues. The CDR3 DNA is TGTGCCATCAGGGCGGACGCGAACACTGAAGCTTTCTTT. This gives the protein CAIRADANTEAFF.

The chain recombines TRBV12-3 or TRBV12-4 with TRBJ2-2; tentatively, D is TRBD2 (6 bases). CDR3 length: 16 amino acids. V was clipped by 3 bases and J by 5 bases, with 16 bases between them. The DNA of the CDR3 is TGTGCCAGCAGTTTTCGCGCTAGCGAGGAAACCGGGGAGCTGTTTTTT. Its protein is CASSFRASEETGELFF.

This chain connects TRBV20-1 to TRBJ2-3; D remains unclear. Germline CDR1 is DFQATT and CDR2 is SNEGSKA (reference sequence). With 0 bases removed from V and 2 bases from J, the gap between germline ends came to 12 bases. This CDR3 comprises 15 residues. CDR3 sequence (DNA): TGCAGTGCTAGAGATCCCCTAGACCTCACAGATACGCAGTATTTT. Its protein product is CSARDPLDLTDTQYF.

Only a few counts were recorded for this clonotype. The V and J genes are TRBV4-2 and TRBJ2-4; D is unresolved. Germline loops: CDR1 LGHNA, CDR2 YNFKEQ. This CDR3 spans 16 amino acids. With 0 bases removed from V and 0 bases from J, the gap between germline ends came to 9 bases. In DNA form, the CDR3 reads TGTGCCAGCAGCCAAGATTACAGCCTAGCCAAAAACATTCAGTACTTC. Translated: CASSQDYSLAKNIQYF.

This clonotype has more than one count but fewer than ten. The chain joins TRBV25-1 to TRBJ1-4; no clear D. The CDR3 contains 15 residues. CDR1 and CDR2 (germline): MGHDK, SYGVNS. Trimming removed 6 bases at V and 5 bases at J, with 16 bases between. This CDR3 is CASSDKMAGNEKLFF. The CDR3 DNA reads TGTGCCAGCAGCGACAAGATGGCGGGAAATGAAAAACTGTTTTTT.

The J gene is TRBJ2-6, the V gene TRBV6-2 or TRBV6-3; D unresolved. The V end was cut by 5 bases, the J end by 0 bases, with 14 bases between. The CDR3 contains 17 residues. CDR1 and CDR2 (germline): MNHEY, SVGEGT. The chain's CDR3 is CASSRVRQLSGANVLTF. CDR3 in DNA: TGTGCCAGCAGTAGGGTCAGGCAACTCTCTGGGGCCAACGTCCTGACTTTC.

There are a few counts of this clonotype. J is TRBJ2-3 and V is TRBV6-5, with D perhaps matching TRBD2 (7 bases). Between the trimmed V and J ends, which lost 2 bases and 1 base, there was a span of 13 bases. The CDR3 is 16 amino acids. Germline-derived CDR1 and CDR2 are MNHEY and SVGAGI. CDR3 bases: TGTGCCAGCAGTTACCGCCCCGGGGGGCGCACAGATACGCAGTATTTT. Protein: CASSYRPGGRTDTQYF.

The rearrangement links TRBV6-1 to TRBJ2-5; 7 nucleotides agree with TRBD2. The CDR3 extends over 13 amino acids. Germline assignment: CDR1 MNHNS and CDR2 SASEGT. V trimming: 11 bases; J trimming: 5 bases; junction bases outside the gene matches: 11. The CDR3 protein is CAHGAGRGETQYF. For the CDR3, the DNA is TGTGCCCACGGGGCGGGGCGGGGGGAGACCCAGTACTTC.

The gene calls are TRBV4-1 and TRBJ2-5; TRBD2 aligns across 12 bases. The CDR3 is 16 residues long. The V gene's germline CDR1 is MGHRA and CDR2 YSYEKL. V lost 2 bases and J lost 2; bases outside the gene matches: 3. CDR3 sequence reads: CASSQWTSGVQETQYF. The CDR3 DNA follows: TGCGCCAGCAGCCAATGGACTAGCGGGGTTCAAGAGACCCAGTACTTC.

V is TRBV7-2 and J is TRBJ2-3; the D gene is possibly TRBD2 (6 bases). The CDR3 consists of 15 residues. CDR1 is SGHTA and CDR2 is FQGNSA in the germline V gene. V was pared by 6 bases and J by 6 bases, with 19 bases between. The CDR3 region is CASRLAGLTSDTQYF. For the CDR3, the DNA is TGTGCCAGCAGGCTGGCGGGACTGACAAGTGATACGCAGTATTTT.

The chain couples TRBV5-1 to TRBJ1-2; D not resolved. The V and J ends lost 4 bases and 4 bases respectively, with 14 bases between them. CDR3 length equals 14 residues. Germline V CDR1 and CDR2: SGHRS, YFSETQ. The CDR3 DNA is TGCGCCAGCAGCACCCCGGCAGTGGGCTATGGCTACACCTTC. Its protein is CASSTPAVGYGYTF.

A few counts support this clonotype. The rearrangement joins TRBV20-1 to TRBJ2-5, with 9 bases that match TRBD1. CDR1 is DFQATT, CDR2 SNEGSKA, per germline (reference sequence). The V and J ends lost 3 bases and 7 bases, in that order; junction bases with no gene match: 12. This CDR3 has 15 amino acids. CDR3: CSASGDRAYGGTQYF. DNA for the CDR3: TGCAGTGCTAGTGGGGACAGGGCCTACGGGGGGACCCAGTACTTC.

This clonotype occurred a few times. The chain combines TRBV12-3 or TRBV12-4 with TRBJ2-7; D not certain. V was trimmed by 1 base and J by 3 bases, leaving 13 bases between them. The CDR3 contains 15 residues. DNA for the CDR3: TGTGCCAGCAGTTTAGGGCCAGGCCTGGGCTACGAGCAGTACTTC. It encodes CASSLGPGLGYEQYF.